This TCR beta chain was identified during a study of blood T cell repertoires in COVID-19. At the level of the study: Samples taken during acute and convalescent COVID-19 were collected in the United States, Italy and Spain. PBMCs, B-cell-depleted T cells, or T cells were the source of the cDNA or gDNA that made up the material.

All enrollees were about 18 to 89 years old and from around 25 US areas. The V gene's germline CDR1 is SGDLS and CDR2 YYNGEE. V was clipped by 5 bases and J by 3 bases; unmatched bases: 1. This CDR3 spans 13 amino acids. In the original workflow: Researchers report that nucleated cell counts were estimated from reference gene primer amplification. Assay: immunoSEQ multiplex PCR; the TCRdb copy retains only in-frame clones and omits some. V, J and clone size are those of that table, while D and trimming were read from the DNA. The profile covers under 300,000 clones, with approximately 86% appearing a single time and over 6% taken by the ten largest.

Sequencing was done on a sample of PBMCs or T cells enriched from blood (not recorded which). The sequence was obtained from a woman aged 25-40 years with acute COVID-19. The chain has TRBV9 and TRBJ2-7, with TRBD2 matching 11 bases. The CDR3 DNA sequence: TGTGCCAGCAGTACTAGCGGGAGCTACGAGCAGTACTTC. Its protein product is CASSTSGSYEQYF.